Sequencing of this TCR beta chain was carried out in a study of early T cells in non-severe SARS-CoV-2 infection. General study findings and limits: VDJdb matches were skewed toward anti-spike CD8 T cell responses.

Unique molecular identifiers were added to individual cDNA molecules. Each CDR3 protein is one row after TCRdb ran MiXCR on the 5' RACE reads. The data contain tens of thousands of distinct CDR3 sequences, approximately 10% of them seen just once; the ten biggest clones take up under 3%. This clonotype appeared many times. The antigen remains undetermined. Sequences were derived from whole blood, sampled at baseline. This TCR was recovered from an adult who was a healthcare worker with PCR-confirmed SARS-CoV-2 infection or an uninfected control (not recorded which).

The CDR3 DNA is TGTGCCAGCAGCTTGACCCCTGGACAGGGCAGGGACAATGAGCAGTTCTTC. It specifies CASSLTPGQGRDNEQFF. The V gene is TRBV5-6, the J gene TRBJ2-1; 8 bases fit TRBD1. The CDR3 is made up of 17 amino acids. Germline trimming cut 1 base from V and 5 bases from J; bases unmatched to any gene: 11. Germline CDR1 reads SGHDT; CDR2 reads YYEEEE.